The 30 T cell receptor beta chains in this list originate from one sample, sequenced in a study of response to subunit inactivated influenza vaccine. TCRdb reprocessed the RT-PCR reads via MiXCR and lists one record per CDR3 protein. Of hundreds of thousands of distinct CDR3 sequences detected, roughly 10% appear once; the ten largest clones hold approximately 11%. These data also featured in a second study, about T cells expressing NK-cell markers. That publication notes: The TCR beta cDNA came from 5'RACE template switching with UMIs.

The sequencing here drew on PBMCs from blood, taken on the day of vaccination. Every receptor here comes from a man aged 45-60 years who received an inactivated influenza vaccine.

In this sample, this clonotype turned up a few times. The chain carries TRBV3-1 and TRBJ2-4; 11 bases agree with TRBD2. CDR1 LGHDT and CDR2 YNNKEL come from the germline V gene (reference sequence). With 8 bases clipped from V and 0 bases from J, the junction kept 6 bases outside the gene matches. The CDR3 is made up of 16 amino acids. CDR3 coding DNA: TGTGCCAGCTCCGGGACTAGCGGTCTAGCCAAAAACATTCAGTACTTC. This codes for CASSGTSGLAKNIQYF. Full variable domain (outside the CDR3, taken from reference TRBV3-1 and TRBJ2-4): DTAVSQTPKYLVTQMGNDKSIKCEQNLGHDTMYWYKQDSKKFLKIMFSYNNKELIINETVPNRFSPKSPDKAHLNLHINSLELGDSAVYFCASSGTSGLAKNIQYFGAGTRLSVL.

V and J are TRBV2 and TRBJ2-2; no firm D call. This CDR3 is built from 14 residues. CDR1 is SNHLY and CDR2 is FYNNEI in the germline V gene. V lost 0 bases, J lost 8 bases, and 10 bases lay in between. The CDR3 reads CASSEAEGTGELFF. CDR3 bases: TGTGCCAGCAGTGAAGCGGAAGGCACGGGGGAGCTGTTTTTT.

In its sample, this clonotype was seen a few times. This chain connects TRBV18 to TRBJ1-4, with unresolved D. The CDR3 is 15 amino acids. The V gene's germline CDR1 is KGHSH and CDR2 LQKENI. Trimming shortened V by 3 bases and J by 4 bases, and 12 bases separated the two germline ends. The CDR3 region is CASSPRRDGNEKLFF. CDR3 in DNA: TGTGCCAGCTCACCGAGGAGAGACGGTAATGAAAAACTGTTTTTT.

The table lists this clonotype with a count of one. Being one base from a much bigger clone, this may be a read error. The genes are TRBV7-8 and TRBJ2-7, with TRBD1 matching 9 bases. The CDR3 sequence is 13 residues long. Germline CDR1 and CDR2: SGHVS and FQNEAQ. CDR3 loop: CASRFTGGYGQYF. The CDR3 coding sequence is TGTGCCAGCAGGTTTACAGGGGGCTACGGGCAGTACTTC.

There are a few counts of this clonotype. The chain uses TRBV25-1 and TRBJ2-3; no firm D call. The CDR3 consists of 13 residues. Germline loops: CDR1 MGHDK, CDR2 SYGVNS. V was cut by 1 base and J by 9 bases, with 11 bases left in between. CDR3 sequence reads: CASSEFVPGTQYF. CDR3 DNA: TGTGCCAGCAGTGAATTTGTCCCCGGGACGCAGTATTTT.

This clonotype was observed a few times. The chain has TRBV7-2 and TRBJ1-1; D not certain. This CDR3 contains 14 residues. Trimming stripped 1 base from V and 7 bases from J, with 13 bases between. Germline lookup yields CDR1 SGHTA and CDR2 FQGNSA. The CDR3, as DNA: TGTGCCAGCAGCTTAGTGGCAGGACCCGTTGAAGCTTTCTTT. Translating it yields CASSLVAGPVEAFF. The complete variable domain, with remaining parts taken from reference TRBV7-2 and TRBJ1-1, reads GAGVSQSPSNKVTEKGKDVELRCDPISGHTALYWYRQSLGQGLEFLIYFQGNSAPDKSGLPSDRFSAERTGGSVSTLTIQRTQQEDSAVYLCASSLVAGPVEAFFGQGTRLTVV.

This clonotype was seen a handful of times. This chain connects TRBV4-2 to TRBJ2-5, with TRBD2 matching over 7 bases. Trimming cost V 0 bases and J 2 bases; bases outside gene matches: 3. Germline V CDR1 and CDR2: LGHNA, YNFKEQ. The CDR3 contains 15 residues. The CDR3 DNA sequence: TGTGCCAGCAGCCAAGATCGGCGGGGGCAAGAGACCCAGTACTTC. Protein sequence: CASSQDRRGQETQYF.

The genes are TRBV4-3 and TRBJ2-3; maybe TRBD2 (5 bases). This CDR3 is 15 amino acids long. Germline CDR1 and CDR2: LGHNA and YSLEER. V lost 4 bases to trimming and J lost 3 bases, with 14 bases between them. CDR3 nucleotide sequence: TGCGCCAGCAGCCCCACACGGGGTATGACAGATACGCAGTATTTT. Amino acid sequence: CASSPTRGMTDTQYF.

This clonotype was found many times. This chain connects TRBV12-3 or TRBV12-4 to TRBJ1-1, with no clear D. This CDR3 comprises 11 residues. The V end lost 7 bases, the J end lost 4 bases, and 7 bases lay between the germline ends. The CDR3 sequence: CASTLGTEAFF. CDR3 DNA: TGTGCCAGCACCTTGGGCACTGAAGCTTTCTTT.

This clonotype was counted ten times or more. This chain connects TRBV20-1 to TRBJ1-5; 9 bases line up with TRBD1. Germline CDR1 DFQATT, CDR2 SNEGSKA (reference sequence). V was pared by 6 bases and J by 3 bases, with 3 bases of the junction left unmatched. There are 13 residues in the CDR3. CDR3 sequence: CSAHRGPNQPQHF. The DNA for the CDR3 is TGCAGTGCCCACAGGGGGCCCAATCAGCCCCAGCATTTT.

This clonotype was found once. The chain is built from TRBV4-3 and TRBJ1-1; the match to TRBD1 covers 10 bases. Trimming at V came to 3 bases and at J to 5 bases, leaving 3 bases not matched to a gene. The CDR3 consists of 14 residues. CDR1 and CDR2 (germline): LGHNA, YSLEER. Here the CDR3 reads CASSHRTGGTEAFF. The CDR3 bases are TGCGCCAGCAGCCACCGGACAGGGGGGACTGAAGCTTTCTTT.

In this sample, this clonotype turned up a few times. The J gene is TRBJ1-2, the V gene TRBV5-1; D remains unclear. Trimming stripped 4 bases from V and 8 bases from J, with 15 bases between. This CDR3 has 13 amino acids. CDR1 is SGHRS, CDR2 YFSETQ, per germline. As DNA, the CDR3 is TGCGCCAGCAGCCCGGCCATGGGAGGAGGCTACACCTTC. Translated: CASSPAMGGGYTF. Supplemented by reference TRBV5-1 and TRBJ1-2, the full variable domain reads KAGVTQTPRYLIKTRGQQVTLSCSPISGHRSVSWYQQTPGQGLQFLFEYFSETQRNKGNFPGRFSGRQFSNSRSEMNVSTLELGDSALYLCASSPAMGGGYTFGSGTRLTVV.

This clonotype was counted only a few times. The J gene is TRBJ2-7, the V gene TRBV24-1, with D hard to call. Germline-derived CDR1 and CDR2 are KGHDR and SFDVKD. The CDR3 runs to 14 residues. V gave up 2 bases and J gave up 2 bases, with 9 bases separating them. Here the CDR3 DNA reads TGTGCCACCAGTGATTCGTACAGAACCTACGAGCAGTACTTC. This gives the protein CATSDSYRTYEQYF.

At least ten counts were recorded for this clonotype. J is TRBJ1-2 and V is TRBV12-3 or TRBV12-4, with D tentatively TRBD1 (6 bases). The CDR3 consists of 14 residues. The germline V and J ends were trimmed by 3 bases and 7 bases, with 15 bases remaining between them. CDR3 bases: TGTGCCAGCAGTTTTCGGGGACAAGGCGGTGGCTACACCTTC. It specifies CASSFRGQGGGYTF.

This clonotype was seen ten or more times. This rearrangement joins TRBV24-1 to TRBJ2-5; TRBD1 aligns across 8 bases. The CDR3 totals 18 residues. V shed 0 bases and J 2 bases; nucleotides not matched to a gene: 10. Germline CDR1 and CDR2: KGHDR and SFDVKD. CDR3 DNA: TGTGCCACCAGTGATTTGCATGAACAGGGGGGTCGGCAAGAGACCCAGTACTTC. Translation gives CATSDLHEQGGRQETQYF.

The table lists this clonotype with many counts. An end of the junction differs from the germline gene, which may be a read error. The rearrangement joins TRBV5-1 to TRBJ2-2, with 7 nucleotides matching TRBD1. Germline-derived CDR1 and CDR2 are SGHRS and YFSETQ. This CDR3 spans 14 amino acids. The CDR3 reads CASSRDRNTGELFF. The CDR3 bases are TGTGCCAGCAGCCGGGACAGGAACACCGGGGAGCTGTTTTTT.

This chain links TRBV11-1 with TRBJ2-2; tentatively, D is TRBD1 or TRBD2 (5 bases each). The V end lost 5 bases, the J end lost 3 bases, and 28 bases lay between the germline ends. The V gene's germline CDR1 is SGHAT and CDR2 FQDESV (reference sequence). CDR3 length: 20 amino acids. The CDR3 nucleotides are TGTGCCAGCAGCATCCAGGCGGGTCTTATAGCGCGAGGGGACACCGGGGAGCTGTTTTTT. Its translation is CASSIQAGLIARGDTGELFF.

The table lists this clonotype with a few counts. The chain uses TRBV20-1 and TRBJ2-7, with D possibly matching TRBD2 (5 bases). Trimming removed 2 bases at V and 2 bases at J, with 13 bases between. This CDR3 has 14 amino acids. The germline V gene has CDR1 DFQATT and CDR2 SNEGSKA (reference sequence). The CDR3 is CSARPDLTPYEQYF. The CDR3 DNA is TGCAGTGCTAGACCGGACTTGACCCCCTACGAGCAGTACTTC.

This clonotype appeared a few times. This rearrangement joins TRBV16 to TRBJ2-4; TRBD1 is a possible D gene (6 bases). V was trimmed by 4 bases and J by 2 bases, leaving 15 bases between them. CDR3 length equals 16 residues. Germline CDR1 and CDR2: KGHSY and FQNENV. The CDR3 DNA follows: TGTGCCAGCAGCCCTGAGAGGGGGACAACCAAAAACATTCAGTACTTC. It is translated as CASSPERGTTKNIQYF. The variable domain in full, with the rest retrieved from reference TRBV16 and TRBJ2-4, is GEEVAQTPKHLVRGEGQKAKLYCAPIKGHSYVFWYQQVLKNEFKFLISFQNENVFDETGMPKERFSAKCLPNSPCSLEIQATKLEDSAVYFCASSPERGTTKNIQYFGAGTRLSVL.

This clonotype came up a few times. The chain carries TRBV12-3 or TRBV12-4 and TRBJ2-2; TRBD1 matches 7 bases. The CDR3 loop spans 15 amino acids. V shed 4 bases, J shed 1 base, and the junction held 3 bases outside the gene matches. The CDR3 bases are TGTGCCAGCAGTTCGGGACAGTGGAACACCGGGGAGCTGTTTTTT. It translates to CASSSGQWNTGELFF.

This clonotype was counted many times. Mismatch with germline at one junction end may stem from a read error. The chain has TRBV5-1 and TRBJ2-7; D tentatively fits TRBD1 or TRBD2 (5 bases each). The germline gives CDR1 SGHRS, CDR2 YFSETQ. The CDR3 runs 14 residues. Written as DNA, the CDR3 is TGTGCCAGCAGTTTAGGGGCGGGTTCCTACGAGCAGTACTTC. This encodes CASSLGAGSYEQYF.

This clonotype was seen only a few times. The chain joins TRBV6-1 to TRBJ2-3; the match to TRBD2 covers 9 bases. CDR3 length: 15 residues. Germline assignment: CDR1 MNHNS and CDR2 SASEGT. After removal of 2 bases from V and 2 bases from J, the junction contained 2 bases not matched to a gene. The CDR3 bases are TGTGCCAGCAGTGAACCGGGACTAGCCACAGATACGCAGTATTTT. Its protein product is CASSEPGLATDTQYF.

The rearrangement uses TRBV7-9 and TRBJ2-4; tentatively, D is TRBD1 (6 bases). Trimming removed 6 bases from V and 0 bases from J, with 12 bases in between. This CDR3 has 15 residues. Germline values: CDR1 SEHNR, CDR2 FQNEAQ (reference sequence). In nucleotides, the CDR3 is TGTGCCAGCAGTATGACAGGTATAGCCAAAAACATTCAGTACTTC. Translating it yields CASSMTGIAKNIQYF.

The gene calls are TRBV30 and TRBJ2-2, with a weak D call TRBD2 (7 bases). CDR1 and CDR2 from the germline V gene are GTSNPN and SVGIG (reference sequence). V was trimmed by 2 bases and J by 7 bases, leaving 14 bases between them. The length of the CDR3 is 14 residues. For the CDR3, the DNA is TGTGCCTGGAGTAGGGGGAGGGCCCTCGGGGAGCTGTTTTTT. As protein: CAWSRGRALGELFF.

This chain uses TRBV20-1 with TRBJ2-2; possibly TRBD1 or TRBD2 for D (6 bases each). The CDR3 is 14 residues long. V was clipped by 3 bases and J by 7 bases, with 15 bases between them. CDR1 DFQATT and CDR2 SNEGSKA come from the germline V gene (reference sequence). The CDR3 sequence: CSARFRGVVGELFF. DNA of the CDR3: TGCAGTGCTAGGTTTAGGGGGGTGGTCGGGGAGCTGTTTTTT.

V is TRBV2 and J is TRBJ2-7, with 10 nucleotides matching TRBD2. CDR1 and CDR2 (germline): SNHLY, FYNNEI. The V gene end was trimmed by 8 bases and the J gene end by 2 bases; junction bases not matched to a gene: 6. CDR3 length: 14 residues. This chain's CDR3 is CASGSGRSPYEQYF. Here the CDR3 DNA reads TGTGCCAGCGGTAGCGGGAGGTCACCCTACGAGCAGTACTTC.

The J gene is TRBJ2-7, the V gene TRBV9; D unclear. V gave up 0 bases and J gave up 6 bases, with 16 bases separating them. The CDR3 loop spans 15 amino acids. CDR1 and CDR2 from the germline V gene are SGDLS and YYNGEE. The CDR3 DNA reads TGTGCCAGCAGCGTAGTGCGTACAGCCCCTGGCGAGCAGTACTTC. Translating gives CASSVVRTAPGEQYF.

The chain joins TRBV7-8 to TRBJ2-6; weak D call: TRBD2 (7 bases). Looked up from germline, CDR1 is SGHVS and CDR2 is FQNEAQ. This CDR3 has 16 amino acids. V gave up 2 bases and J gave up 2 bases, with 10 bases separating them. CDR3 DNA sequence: TGTGCCAGCAGCTTAAGGGAGGGGGCTGGGGCCAACGTCCTGACTTTC. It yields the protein CASSLREGAGANVLTF.

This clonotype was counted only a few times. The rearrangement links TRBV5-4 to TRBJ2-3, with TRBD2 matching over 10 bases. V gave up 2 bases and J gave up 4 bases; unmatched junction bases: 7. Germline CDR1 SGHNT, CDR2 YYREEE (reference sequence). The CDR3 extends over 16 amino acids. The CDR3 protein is CASSLTRGLAPDTQYF. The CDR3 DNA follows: TGTGCCAGCAGCTTAACGAGGGGACTAGCGCCAGATACGCAGTATTTT.

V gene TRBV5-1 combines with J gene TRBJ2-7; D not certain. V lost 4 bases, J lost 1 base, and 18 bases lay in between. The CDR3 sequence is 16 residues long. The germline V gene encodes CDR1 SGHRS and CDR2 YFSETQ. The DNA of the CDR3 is TGCGCCAGCAGCGATACCTGGACCAAAGGATCCTACGAGCAGTACTTC. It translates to CASSDTWTKGSYEQYF.